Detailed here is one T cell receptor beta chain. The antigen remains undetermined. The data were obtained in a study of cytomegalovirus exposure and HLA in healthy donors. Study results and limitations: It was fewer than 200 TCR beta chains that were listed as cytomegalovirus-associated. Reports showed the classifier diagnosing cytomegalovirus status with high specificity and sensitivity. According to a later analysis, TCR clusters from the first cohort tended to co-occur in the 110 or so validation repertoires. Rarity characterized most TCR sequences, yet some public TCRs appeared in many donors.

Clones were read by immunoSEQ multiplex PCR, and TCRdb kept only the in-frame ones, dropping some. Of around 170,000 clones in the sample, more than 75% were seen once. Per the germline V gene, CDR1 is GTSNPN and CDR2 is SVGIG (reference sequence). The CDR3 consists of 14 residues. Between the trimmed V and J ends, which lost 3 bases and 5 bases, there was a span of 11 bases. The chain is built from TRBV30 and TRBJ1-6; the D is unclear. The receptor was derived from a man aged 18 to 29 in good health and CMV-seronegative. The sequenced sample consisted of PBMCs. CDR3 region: CAWRPGTHNSPLHF. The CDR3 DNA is TGTGCCTGGAGGCCGGGAACCCATAATTCACCCCTCCACTTT.